This T cell receptor beta chain was documented in a study of cytomegalovirus exposure and HLA in healthy donors. Study-wide results and limits: Cytomegalovirus status was reportedly diagnosed by the classifier with high specificity and sensitivity. In vitro data verified a few CMV-associated chains as specific for CMV antigens.

Germline V gene data show CDR1 as LNHDA and CDR2 as SQIVND (reference sequence). The CDR3 length is 14 residues. Trimming cost V 5 bases and J 2 bases, with 12 bases left between them. Primers included in the PCR were 60 Vbeta and 13 Jbeta primers. TCRdb's copy holds only in-frame clones and misses some; the assay was immunoSEQ multiplex PCR. The sample lists about 160,000 clones, 75% to 85% occurring once. About this clone itself: The antigen is not known.

This receptor was obtained from a human donor in good health. The sample was PBMCs. The gene calls are TRBV19 and TRBJ1-1; D is ambiguous. The CDR3 nucleotides are TGTGCCAGTAGTTCTGTCCTTAGAAACACTGAAGCTTTCTTT. As protein: CASSSVLRNTEAFF.